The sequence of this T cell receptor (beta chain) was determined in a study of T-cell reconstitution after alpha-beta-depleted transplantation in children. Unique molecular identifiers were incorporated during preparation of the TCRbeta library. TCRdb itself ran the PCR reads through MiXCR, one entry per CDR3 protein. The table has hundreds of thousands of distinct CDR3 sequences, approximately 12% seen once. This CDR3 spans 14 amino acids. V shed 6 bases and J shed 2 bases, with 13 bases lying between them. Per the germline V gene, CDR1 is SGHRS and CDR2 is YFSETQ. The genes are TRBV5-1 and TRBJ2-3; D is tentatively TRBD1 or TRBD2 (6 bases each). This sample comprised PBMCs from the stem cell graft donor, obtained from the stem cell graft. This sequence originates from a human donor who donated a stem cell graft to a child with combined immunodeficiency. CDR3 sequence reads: CASTWGASTDTQYF. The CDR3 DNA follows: TGCGCCAGCACCTGGGGGGCTTCCACAGATACGCAGTATTTT.